These 10 T cell receptor beta chains originate from one sample sequenced in a study of metastatic and nonmetastatic thyroid tumors. TCRdb reassembled clones from the PCR reads with MiXCR. The sample has approximately 19,000 clones, about 20% seen once. Ahead of thyroid surgery, no patient had received treatment of any kind. Sequenced sample: blood. The receptors were gathered from a female donor with papillary thyroid cancer or a benign thyroid nodule (not recorded which). Some clones in this sample may be carry-over from other donors' samples.

This clone has ten or more counts. The CDR3 protein is CASRPSGRAYNEQFF. In DNA form, the CDR3 reads TGTGCCAGCAGGCCTAGCGGGAGGGCCTACAATGAGCAGTTCTTC. The V call is TRBV6-1, the J call TRBJ2-1, with TRBD2 identical over 12 bases. The CDR3 has 15 residues. After removal of 6 bases from V and 2 bases from J, the junction contained 2 bases not matched to a gene. The germline CDR1 and CDR2 sequences are MNHNS and SASEGT.

Regarding this clone: A much larger clone lies a single base off, so this may be a read error. The same CDR3 also results from other DNA sequences found in this sample. The chain combines TRBV7-9 with TRBJ2-5, with D unresolved. CDR1 and CDR2 (germline): SEHNR, FQNEAQ (reference sequence). V dropped 5 bases and J dropped 5 bases, with 15 bases sitting between them. CDR3 size: 14 residues. The CDR3 loop reads CASSPRSGSETQYF. CDR3 nucleotides: TGTGCCAGCAGCCCCAGGTCAGGCTCGGAGACCCAGTACTTC.

This clone has at least ten counts. A read error may be the cause here, since a much bigger clone is one base away. The gene calls are TRBV12-3 or TRBV12-4 and TRBJ2-3; TRBD2 aligns across 7 bases. The CDR3 sequence is 16 residues long. The CDR3 region has the DNA TGTGCCAGCAGTTCTCCTTGGGGGGGAAGCACAGATACGCAGTATTTC. Its protein product is CASSSPWGGSTDTQYF.

The V and J genes are TRBV6-1 and TRBJ2-7, with 8 positions matching TRBD2. With V trimmed by 4 bases and J by 3 bases, 5 bases remained unmatched. Germline lookup yields CDR1 MNHNS and CDR2 SASEGT. The CDR3 runs to 14 residues. The CDR3 region is CASSVLAGLYEQYF. CDR3 in DNA: TGTGCCAGCAGTGTTTTAGCGGGACTCTACGAGCAGTACTTC.

This clone has at least ten counts. This chain uses TRBV5-1 with TRBJ2-1; 10 bases agree with TRBD1. Germline V gives CDR1 SGHRS, CDR2 YFSETQ. V trimming: 0 bases; J trimming: 10 bases; junction bases outside the gene matches: 7. This CDR3 contains 15 residues. Here the CDR3 reads CASSLEGQGLGEQFF. The DNA of the CDR3 is TGCGCCAGCAGCTTGGAGGGACAGGGGCTCGGCGAGCAGTTCTTC.

The chain couples TRBV5-1 to TRBJ2-1; 10 nucleotides line up with TRBD2. V dropped 0 bases and J dropped 3; count of bases not matched to a gene: 6. The germline V gene has CDR1 SGHRS and CDR2 YFSETQ. The CDR3 covers 17 residues. CDR3 loop: CASSLEASGSVYNEQFF. DNA for the CDR3: TGCGCCAGCAGCTTGGAAGCTAGCGGGAGTGTCTACAATGAGCAGTTCTTC.

This sequence joins TRBV20-1 and TRBJ2-3; 9 nucleotides align to TRBD2. This CDR3 has 18 amino acids. With 6 bases clipped from V and 0 bases from J, the junction kept 16 bases outside the gene matches. Per the germline V gene, CDR1 is DFQATT and CDR2 is SNEGSKA (reference sequence). The CDR3 DNA follows: TGCAGTGCAACTGGAGTAGCGGGAGTACCAGCCAGCACAGATACGCAGTATTTT. Its protein is CSATGVAGVPASTDTQYF.

This clone occurred many times. The chain uses TRBV5-6 and TRBJ2-7; D is unresolved. V gave up 6 bases and J gave up 2 bases, with 15 bases separating them. Germline-derived CDR1 and CDR2 are SGHDT and YYEEEE. This CDR3 spans 14 amino acids. The CDR3 region is CASTFRLSTYEQYF. The CDR3 DNA reads as TGTGCCAGCACCTTTAGACTTTCTACCTACGAGCAGTACTTC.

By proportion, this clone is medium-sized. This sequence joins TRBV7-2 and TRBJ2-7, with 12 bases that match TRBD2. Germline assignment: CDR1 SGHTA and CDR2 FQGNSA. V gave up 6 bases and J gave up 1 base; unmatched junction bases: 7. This CDR3 has 16 residues. The CDR3 sequence: CASSYRTSGISYEQYF. The CDR3 nucleotides read TGTGCCAGCAGTTATCGGACTAGCGGGATATCCTACGAGCAGTACTTC.

The gene calls are TRBV11-2 and TRBJ2-3, with D hard to call. CDR1 is SGHAT and CDR2 is FQNNGV in the germline V gene. V was clipped by 1 base and J by 3 bases, with 11 bases between them. The CDR3 has 15 amino acids. CDR3 nucleotide sequence: TGTGCCAGCAGCTTAGGCGGTTATAGAACAGATACGCAGTATTTT. As protein: CASSLGGYRTDTQYF. Drawing the rest from reference TRBV11-2 and TRBJ2-3, the complete variable domain is EAGVAQSPRYKIIEKRQSVAFWCNPISGHATLYWYQQILGQGPKLLIQFQNNGVVDDSQLPKDRFSAERLKGVDSTLKIQPAKLEDSAVYLCASSLGGYRTDTQYFGPGTRLTVL.